This section outlines one TCR beta chain sequence together with its context. There are a few counts of this clonotype. Its antigen remains undetermined. No much larger clonotype is one base removed from it; base qualities were not supplied. This entry comes from a study of patients and donors after allogeneic stem cell transplantation (dated by TCRdb to 2018 to 2021). The germline V and J ends show losses of 0 bases and 7 bases respectively, and no gene match explains 13 bases of the junction. The germline V gene encodes CDR1 DFQATT and CDR2 SNEGSKA (reference sequence). The CDR3, cysteine through phenylalanine, is 17 amino acids long. The only DNA kept is the CDR3, 51 bases in frame from the first base. Libraries came from RT-PCR. Reads for this sample came from a NextSeq 550. TCRdb trimmed public reads at Q25 via fastp, called clones via MiXCR and kept in-frame beta chains. All rows with the same CDR3 protein become a single entry with the most common DNA and genes. The sample data list roughly 940,000 distinct CDR3 sequences, and under 20% of these were observed just once. The top ten hold around 6% of the sample.

The chain uses TRBV20-1 and TRBJ2-3, and TRBD2 matches 10 of the central bases. This sequence was found in a human donor who was either an allogeneic HSCT recipient or a stem cell or donor lymphocyte infusion donor (not recorded which). It is not recorded whose cells these are; they may come from a transplant donor. The sequencing sample was made of blood, either unsorted or a sorted T cell fraction (not recorded which). The CDR3 sequence is CSARDASGGPFRNTQYF. The sequenced DNA: TGCAGTGCTAGAGATGCTAGCGGGGGCCCTTTCCGGAATACGCAGTATTTT.